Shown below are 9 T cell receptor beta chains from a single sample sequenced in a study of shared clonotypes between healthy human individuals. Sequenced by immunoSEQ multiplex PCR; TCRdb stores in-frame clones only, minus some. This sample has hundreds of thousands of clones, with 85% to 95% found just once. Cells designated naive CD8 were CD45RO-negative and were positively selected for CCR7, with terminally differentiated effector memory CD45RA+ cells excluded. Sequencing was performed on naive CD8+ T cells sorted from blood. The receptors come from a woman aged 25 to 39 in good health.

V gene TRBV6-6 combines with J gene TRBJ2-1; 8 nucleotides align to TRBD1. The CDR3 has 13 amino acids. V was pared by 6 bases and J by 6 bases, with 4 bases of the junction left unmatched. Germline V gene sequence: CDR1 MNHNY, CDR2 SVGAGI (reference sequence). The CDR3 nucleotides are TGTGCCAGCAGCCCGGACAGGGTCAATGAGCAGTTCTTC. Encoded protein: CASSPDRVNEQFF.

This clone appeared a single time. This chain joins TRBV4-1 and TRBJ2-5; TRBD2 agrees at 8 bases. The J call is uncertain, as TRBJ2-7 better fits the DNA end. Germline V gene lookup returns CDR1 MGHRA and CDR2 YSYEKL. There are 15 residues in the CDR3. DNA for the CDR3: TGCGCCAGCAGCACAGCGGGAGTGGGCTCCTACGAGCAGTACTTC. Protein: CASSTAGVGSYEQYF.

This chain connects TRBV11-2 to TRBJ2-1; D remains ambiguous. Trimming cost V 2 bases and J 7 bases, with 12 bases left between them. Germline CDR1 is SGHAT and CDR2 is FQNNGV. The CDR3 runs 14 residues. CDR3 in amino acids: CASSLLRKLNEQFF. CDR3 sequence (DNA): TGTGCCAGCAGCTTACTTCGGAAATTGAATGAGCAGTTCTTC.

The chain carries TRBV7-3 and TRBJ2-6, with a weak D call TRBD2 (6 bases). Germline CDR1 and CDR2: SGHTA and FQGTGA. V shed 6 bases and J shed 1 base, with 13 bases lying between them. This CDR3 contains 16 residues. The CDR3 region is CASRPGTDSGANVLTF. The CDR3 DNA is TGTGCCAGCAGGCCCGGGACTGATTCTGGGGCCAACGTCCTGACTTTC.

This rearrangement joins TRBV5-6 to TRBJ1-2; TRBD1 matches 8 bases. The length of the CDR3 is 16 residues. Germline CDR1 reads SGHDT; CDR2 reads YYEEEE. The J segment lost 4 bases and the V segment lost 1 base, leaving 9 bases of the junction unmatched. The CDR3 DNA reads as TGTGCCAGCAGCTTGAGGCAGGGGGCACCGATCTATGGCTACACCTTC. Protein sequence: CASSLRQGAPIYGYTF.

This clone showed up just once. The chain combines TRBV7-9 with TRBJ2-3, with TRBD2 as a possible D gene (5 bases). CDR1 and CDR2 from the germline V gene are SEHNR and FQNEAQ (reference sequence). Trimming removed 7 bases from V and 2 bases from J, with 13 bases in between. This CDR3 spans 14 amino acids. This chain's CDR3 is CASKTGKYTDTQYF. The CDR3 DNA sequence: TGTGCCAGCAAGACGGGAAAGTACACAGATACGCAGTATTTT.

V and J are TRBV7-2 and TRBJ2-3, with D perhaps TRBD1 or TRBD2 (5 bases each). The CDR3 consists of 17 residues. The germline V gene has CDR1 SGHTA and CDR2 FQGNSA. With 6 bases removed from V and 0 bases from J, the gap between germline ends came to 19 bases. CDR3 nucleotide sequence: TGTGCCAGCAGGCACCCCGGGGCTAGACCTAGCACAGATACGCAGTATTTT. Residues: CASRHPGARPSTDTQYF.

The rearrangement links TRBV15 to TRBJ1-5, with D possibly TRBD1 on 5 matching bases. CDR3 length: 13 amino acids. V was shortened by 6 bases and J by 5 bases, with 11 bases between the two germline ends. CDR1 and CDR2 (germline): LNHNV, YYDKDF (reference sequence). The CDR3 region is CATRGREDQPQHF. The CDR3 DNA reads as TGTGCCACCAGGGGCAGGGAGGATCAGCCCCAGCATTTT.

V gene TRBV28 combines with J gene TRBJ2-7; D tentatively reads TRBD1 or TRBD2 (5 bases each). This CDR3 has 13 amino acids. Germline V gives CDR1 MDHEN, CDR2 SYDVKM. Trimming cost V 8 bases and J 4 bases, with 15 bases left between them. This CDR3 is CASRTKRAYEQYF. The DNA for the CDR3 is TGTGCCAGCCGGACAAAGAGGGCTTACGAGCAGTACTTC.